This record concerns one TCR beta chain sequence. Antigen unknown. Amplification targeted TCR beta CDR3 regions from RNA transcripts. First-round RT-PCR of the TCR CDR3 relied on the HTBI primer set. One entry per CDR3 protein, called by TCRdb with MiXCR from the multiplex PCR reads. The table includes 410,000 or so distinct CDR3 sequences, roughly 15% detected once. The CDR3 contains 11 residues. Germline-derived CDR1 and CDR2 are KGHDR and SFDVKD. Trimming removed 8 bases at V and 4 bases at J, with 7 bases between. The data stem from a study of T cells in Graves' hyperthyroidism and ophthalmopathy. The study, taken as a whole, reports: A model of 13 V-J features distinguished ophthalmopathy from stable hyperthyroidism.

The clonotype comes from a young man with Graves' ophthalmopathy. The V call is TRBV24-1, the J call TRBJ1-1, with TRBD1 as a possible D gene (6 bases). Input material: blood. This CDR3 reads CATKGGTEAFF. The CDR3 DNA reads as TGTGCCACCAAGGGGGGCACTGAAGCTTTCTTT.